The clone carrying this TCR beta chain appeared a few times. Its antigen is still unknown. Using immunoSEQ multiplex PCR, the repertoire was profiled, and TCRdb retains in-frame clones only, with some absent. This table has around 120,000 clones, roughly nine tenths appearing once. After removal of 9 bases from V and 5 bases from J, the junction contained 4 bases not matched to a gene. This CDR3 is built from 13 residues. Germline V gene lookup returns CDR1 SNHLY and CDR2 FYNNEI. This entry comes from a study of graft-versus-host responses after intestinal transplantation. Study context: Anti-thymocyte globulin induction preceded three to four years of tacrolimus and steroid maintenance in all recipients.

Broader study findings: Circulating GvH clones peaking coincided with falling HvG clones soon after transplant. Detected in recipient marrow were GvH clones, some of which were first observed in ileum or blood.

The sequences come from unstimulated CD4+ T cells sorted from spleen or lymph node cells, collected before intestinal transplant. The rearrangement links TRBV2 to TRBJ1-5, with TRBD1 matching over 10 bases. This TCR was recovered from a human donor who received an intestinal transplant. As DNA, the CDR3 is TGTGCCAGTGGGACAGGGGAACATCAGCCCCAGCATTTT. It specifies CASGTGEHQPQHF.